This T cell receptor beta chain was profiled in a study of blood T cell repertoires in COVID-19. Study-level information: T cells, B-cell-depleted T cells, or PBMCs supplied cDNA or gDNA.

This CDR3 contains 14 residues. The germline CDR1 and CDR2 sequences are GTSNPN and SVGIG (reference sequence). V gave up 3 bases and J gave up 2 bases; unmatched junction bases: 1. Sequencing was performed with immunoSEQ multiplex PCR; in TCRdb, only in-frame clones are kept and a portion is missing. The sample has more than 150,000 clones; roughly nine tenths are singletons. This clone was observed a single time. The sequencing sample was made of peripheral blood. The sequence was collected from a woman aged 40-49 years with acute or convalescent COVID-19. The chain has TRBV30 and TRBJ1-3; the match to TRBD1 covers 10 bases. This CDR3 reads CAWSDRGPGNTIYF. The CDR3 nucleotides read TGTGCCTGGAGCGACAGGGGGCCTGGAAACACCATATATTTT. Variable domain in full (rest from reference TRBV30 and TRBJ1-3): SQTIHQWPATLVQPVGSPLSLECTVEGTSNPNLYWYRQAAGRGLQLLFYSVGIGQISSEVPQNLSASRPQDRQFILSSKKLLLSDSGFYLCAWSDRGPGNTIYFGEGSWLTVV.